This T cell receptor (beta chain) was sequenced in a study of cytomegalovirus exposure and HLA in healthy donors. Sequenced by immunoSEQ multiplex PCR; TCRdb stores in-frame clones only, minus some. Of 65,000 to 90,000 clones listed, about 90% are singletons. Whole-study results and caveats: The study put under 200 TCR beta chains on its list as cytomegalovirus-associated.

Comment on this clone: Its specificity is unknown.

The specimen sequenced was PBMCs. The sequence came from a woman aged 18-35 years in good health and CMV-seropositive.

The DNA of the CDR3 is TGTGCCAGCAGCTCCGGGACAGGGAGAGGAGAGACCCAGTACTTC. This gives the protein CASSSGTGRGETQYF. The rearrangement uses TRBV5-4 and TRBJ2-5; 9 bases fit TRBD1. After removal of 3 bases from V and 4 bases from J, the junction contained 7 bases not matched to a gene. Looked up from germline, CDR1 is SGHNT and CDR2 is YYREEE (reference sequence). The CDR3 covers 15 residues. Supplemented by reference TRBV5-4 and TRBJ2-5, the full variable domain reads ETGVTQSPTHLIKTRGQQVTLRCSSQSGHNTVSWYQQALGQGPQFIFQYYREEENGRGNFPPRFSGLQFPNYSSELNVNALELDDSALYLCASSSGTGRGETQYFGPGTRLLVL.